The clone carrying this TCR gamma chain was seen only once. The antigen is undetermined. These data come from a study of human gamma delta and Vdelta1 T cells. Germline CDR1 reads EGSNGY; CDR2 reads YDSYNSKV. CDR3 length equals 14 residues. V lost 0 bases, J lost 4 bases, and 6 bases stayed unmatched. TCRdb re-called clones from the PCR reads via CATT. This sample carries over 4,000 gamma-chain clones, about 30% of them seen once, and the ten largest clones take under 3%. This sequence was found in a human donor in good health. Source material: Vdelta1 gamma-delta T cells from blood grown in culture (DOT cells). The V gene is TRGV2, the J gene TRGJ1 or TRGJ2. The CDR3 is CATWDGIEYYKKLF. In DNA form, the CDR3 reads TGTGCCACCTGGGACGGGATTGAGTATTATAAGAAACTCTTT.